The clone carrying this T cell receptor (beta chain) was seen just once. The target antigen is unknown. This sample was included in a study of shared clonotypes between healthy human individuals. Study information: Donor ages ranged 18 to 49 years: a couple of women, a few men. Study-wide findings and caveats: Among the subsets, naive ones generally showed larger estimated richness than memory ones. Against clonotypes common to all four donors, non-shared ones had lower generation probabilities. It was observed that 5% to 6% of naive CD4 clonotypes were shared across a handful of donors.

The CDR3 has 16 residues. V gave up 5 bases and J gave up 4 bases, with 18 bases separating them. The germline V gene encodes CDR1 SGHAT and CDR2 FQDESV (reference sequence). The assay was immunoSEQ multiplex PCR, and TCRdb's table has in-frame clones only and misses some. The sample has roughly 700,000 clones; less than 95% are singletons. The genes are TRBV11-1 and TRBJ2-1; D is possibly TRBD2 (6 bases). What was sequenced was memory CD8+ T cells from PBMCs. Subset: CD45RO+ cells pooled with CCR7-negative TemRA cells. The source of this sequence is a man aged 18 to 29 in good health. Some clones in this sample may be carry-over from other donors' samples. Here the CDR3 reads CASSRAGGIRYNEQFF. DNA of the CDR3: TGTGCCAGCAGCCGGGCTGGGGGGATCAGGTACAATGAGCAGTTCTTC.